The clone carrying this TCR beta chain was seen a few times. Repertoires were generated with immunoSEQ multiplex PCR, while TCRdb's copy carries only in-frame clones and drops some. This sample has roughly 200,000 clones, with 65% to 90% found just once. Germline CDR1 is SGHNT and CDR2 is YYREEE (reference sequence). This CDR3 is 13 amino acids long. Trimming left V 1 base short and J 3 bases short, with 7 bases between. The sample originates from a study of blood T cell repertoires in COVID-19. The sequencing input was peripheral blood. The rearrangement links TRBV5-4 to TRBJ1-1; a weak D match, TRBD1 (5 bases). This sequence originates from a man at least 80 years old with acute or convalescent COVID-19. In DNA, the CDR3 is TGTGCCAGCAGCTTGCGGGGGGACACTGAAGCTTTCTTT. Translated: CASSLRGDTEAFF. The complete variable domain, with remaining parts taken from reference TRBV5-4 and TRBJ1-1, reads ETGVTQSPTHLIKTRGQQVTLRCSSQSGHNTVSWYQQALGQGPQFIFQYYREEENGRGNFPPRFSGLQFPNYSSELNVNALELDDSALYLCASSLRGDTEAFFGQGTRLTVV.